The sequence of this T cell receptor (beta chain) was determined in a study of regulatory dendritic cells for organ transplantation. Overall study context: On day 6, the dendritic cells were exposed to LPS. Study conclusions and caveats: Among resting subsets, memory CD8+ cells contained the most alloreactive clonotypes. Regulatory dendritic cells appeared to expand memory CD8+ clones less than mature ones.

As regards this clone: Its cognate antigen is unknown.

Per the germline V gene, CDR1 is SQVTM and CDR2 is ANQGSEA. V lost 8 bases to trimming and J lost 4 bases; unmatched junction nucleotides: 8. The CDR3 contains 13 residues. The data were produced by immunoSEQ multiplex PCR, yet TCRdb's version contains in-frame clones alone and is incomplete. The sample includes under 12,000 clones, 60% to 85% of them seen just once. Sorted subsets were CFSE-labeled and cultured about 5 days with allogeneic dendritic cells. Memory T cells were CD45RO+, naive were CD45RA+, sorted by FACS. This TCR was sampled from a human donor in good health. The chain has TRBV29-1 and TRBJ1-1, with 9 bases identical to TRBD1. Sequences were obtained from memory CD4+ T cells from blood cultured with regulatory dendritic cells. Subset noted: CD45RO+ memory T cells. The CDR3 DNA sequence: TGCAGCTCAAGCCCGGGACAGGGCACTGAAGCTTTCTTT. This encodes CSSSPGQGTEAFF.